This entry lists 2 T cell receptor beta chains sequenced from one sample in a study of blood T cell repertoires in COVID-19. Some clones are missing from TCRdb's copy, which holds only in-frame ones; the method was immunoSEQ multiplex PCR. In the table there are under 200,000 clones, 83% of which are singletons. The sequenced material came from peripheral blood. These receptors were collected from a woman of 80 years or more with acute or convalescent COVID-19.

This clone has a handful of counts. This chain links TRBV30 with TRBJ2-5, with TRBD2 identical over 10 bases. From germline, CDR1 is GTSNPN and CDR2 SVGIG (reference sequence). V shed 3 bases, J shed 4 bases, and the junction held 17 bases outside the gene matches. The CDR3 spans 18 residues. CDR3 loop: CAWRKAGGPADRVETQYF. The CDR3 DNA is TGTGCCTGGAGAAAAGCGGGAGGGCCAGCCGACCGGGTAGAGACCCAGTACTTC.

This chain links TRBV7-2 with TRBJ2-3, with TRBD2 identical over 14 bases. V trimming: 5 bases; J trimming: 5 bases; junction bases outside the gene matches: 6. Germline V gene lookup returns CDR1 SGHTA and CDR2 FQGNSA. The CDR3 has 16 residues. In nucleotides, the CDR3 is TGTGCCAGCAGCGCCGGACTAGCGGGGGGAGGAGATACGCAGTATTTT. It codes for CASSAGLAGGGDTQYF.